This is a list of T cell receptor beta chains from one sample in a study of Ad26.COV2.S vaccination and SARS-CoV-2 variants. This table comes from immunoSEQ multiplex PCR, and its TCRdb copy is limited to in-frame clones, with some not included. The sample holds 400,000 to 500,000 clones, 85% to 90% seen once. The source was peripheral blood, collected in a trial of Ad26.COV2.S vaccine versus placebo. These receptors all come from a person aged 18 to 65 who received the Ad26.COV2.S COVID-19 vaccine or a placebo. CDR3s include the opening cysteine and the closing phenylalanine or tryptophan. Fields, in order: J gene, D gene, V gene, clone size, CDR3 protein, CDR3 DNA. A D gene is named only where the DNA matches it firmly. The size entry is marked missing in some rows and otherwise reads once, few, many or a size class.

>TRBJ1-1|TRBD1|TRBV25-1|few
CASSAQGAGTEAFF
TGTGCCAGCAGTGCCCAGGGGGCGGGGACTGAAGCTTTCTTT
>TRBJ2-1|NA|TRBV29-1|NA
CSVERPNEQFF
TGCAGCGTTGAAAGGCCGAATGAGCAGTTCTTC
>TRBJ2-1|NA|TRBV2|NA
CASSEGPLIRDYNEQFF
TGTGCCAGCAGTGAGGGGCCCCTAATCAGAGATTACAATGAGCAGTTCTTC
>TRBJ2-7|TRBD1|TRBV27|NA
CASSRSGTGDSYEQYF
TGTGCCAGCAGCCGTTCCGGGACAGGGGATTCCTACGAGCAGTACTTC
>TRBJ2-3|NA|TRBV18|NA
CASSPGQYPTDTQYF
TGTGCCAGCTCACCTGGGCAGTACCCCACAGATACGCAGTATTTT
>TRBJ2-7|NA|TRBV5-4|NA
CASSLAGPGLEQYF
TGTGCCAGCAGCTTGGCGGGGCCTGGGCTCGAGCAGTACTTC
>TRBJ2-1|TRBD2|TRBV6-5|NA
CASRLAGGSYNEQFF
TGTGCCAGCAGGCTAGCGGGGGGTTCCTACAATGAGCAGTTCTTC
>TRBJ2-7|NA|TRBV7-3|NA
CASGGPYEQYF
TGTGCCAGCGGGGGCCCCTACGAGCAGTACTTC
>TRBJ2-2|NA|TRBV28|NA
CASSSPSKPGELFF
TGTGCCAGCAGTTCCCCGTCTAAACCCGGGGAGCTGTTTTTT
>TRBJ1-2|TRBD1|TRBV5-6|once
CASSPGTGARGYTF
TGTGCCAGCAGTCCCGGGACAGGGGCTCGAGGCTACACCTTC
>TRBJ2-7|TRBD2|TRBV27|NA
CASSQLAGGFYEQYF
TGTGCCAGCAGTCAACTAGCGGGGGGGTTCTACGAGCAGTACTTC
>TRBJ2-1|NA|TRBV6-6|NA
CASSYSTYNEQFF
TGTGCCAGCAGTTACTCGACTTACAATGAGCAGTTCTTC
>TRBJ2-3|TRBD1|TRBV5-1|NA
CASSQDGTGSADTQYF
TGCGCCAGCAGCCAGGACGGGACAGGGTCAGCAGATACGCAGTATTTT
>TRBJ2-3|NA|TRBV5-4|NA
CASSLSSAFSGF
TGTGCCAGCAGCTTGTCGTCCGCATTCTCGGGTTTT
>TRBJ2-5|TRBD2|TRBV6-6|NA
CASSPTGGGPFRETQYF
TGTGCCAGCAGTCCCACCGGGGGGGGGCCCTTTAGGGAGACCCAGTACTTC
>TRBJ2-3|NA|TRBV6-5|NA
CASSFPGSTDTQYF
TGTGCCAGCAGTTTCCCCGGAAGCACAGATACGCAGTATTTT
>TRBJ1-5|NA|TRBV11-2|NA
CASNLDGGDQPQHF
TGTGCCAGCAACCTCGATGGGGGGGATCAGCCCCAGCATTTT
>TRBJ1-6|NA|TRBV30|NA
CAWSVGPLTGGSYNSPLHF
TGTGCCTGGAGTGTAGGGCCCCTTACCGGAGGCTCCTATAATTCACCCCTCCACTTT
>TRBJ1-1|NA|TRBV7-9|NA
CANVPDLQGPNFSEAFF
TGTGCCAACGTCCCCGACCTACAAGGCCCCAACTTCTCTGAAGCTTTCTTT
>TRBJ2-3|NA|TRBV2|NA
CASSEGVAGTDTQYF
TGTGCCAGCAGTGAAGGGGTGGCAGGCACAGATACGCAGTATTTT
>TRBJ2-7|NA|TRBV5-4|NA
CASSSMMIGGSYEQYF
TGTGCCAGCAGCTCGATGATGATAGGGGGTTCCTACGAGCAGTACTTC
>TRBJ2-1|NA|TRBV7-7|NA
CASSLYRDPSPSEQFF
TGTGCTAGCAGCCTCTACCGGGACCCTAGTCCAAGCGAGCAGTTCTTC
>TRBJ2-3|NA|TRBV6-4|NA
CASSEGTDTDTQYF
TGTGCCAGCAGTGAGGGGACTGACACAGATACGCAGTATTTT
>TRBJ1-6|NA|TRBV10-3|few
CAISPKIARGRDSPLHF
TGTGCCATCAGCCCTAAGATAGCCAGGGGACGGGATTCACCCCTCCACTTT
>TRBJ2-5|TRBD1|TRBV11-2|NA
CASSSRTGGGETQYF
TGTGCCAGCAGCTCCCGGACAGGGGGCGGGGAGACCCAGTACTTC
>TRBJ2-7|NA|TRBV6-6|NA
CASSYSRGRSTDEQYF
TGTGCCAGCAGTTACTCGAGAGGGCGCAGTACGGACGAGCAGTACTTC
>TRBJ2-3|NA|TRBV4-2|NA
CASSQDGTPSTDTQYF
TGTGCCAGCAGCCAAGATGGTACCCCTAGCACAGATACGCAGTATTTT
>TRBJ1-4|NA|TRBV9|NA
CASSPHRGGNEKLFF
TGTGCCAGCAGCCCCCATAGGGGGGGGAATGAAAAACTGTTTTTT
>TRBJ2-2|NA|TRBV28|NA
CASSLEQVNTGELFF
TGTGCCAGCAGTTTAGAACAGGTTAACACCGGGGAGCTGTTTTTT
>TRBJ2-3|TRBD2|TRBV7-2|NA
CASSLAGLVTDTQYF
TGTGCCAGCAGCTTAGCGGGACTAGTCACAGATACGCAGTATTTT
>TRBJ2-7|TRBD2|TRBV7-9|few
CASSTSGGAYEQYF
TGTGCCAGCAGCACTAGCGGGGGGGCCTACGAGCAGTACTTC
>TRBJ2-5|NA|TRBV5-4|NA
CASSAYQETQYF
TGTGCCAGCAGCGCGTACCAAGAGACCCAGTACTTC
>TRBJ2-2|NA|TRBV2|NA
CASSDRGTGELFF
TGTGCCAGCAGTGATCGGGGGACCGGGGAGCTGTTTTTT
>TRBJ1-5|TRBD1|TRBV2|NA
CASSDGQGAFQPQHF
TGTGCCAGCAGTGATGGGCAGGGGGCCTTTCAGCCCCAGCATTTT
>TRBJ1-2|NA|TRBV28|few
CASSLGLGYGYTF
TGTGCCAGCAGTTTAGGGCTTGGCTATGGCTACACCTTC
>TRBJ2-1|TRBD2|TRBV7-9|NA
CASSLGLAGGYNEQFF
TGTGCCAGCAGCTTAGGACTAGCGGGGGGCTACAATGAGCAGTTCTTC
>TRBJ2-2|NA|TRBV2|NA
CASSGVYTGELFF
TGTGCCAGCAGTGGAGTGTACACCGGGGAGCTGTTTTTT